This entry describes one T cell receptor beta chain. Clones were read by immunoSEQ multiplex PCR, and TCRdb kept only the in-frame ones, dropping some. Of 250,000 or so clones listed, 80% to 90% are singletons. The record originates from a study of blood T cell repertoires in COVID-19. The CDR3 is 14 residues long. Germline V CDR1 and CDR2: SGHKS, YYEKEE (reference sequence). V shed 4 bases and J 1 base; nucleotides not matched to a gene: 3. The sequence was collected from a man aged 45-65 years who had been exposed to COVID-19. V gene TRBV5-5 combines with J gene TRBJ1-1; 8 bases agree with TRBD1. Source material: PBMCs or T cells enriched from blood (not recorded which). The CDR3 DNA reads TGTGCCAGCAGCATGGGACAGGCGAACACTGAAGCTTTCTTT. Its protein product is CASSMGQANTEAFF. Complete variable domain (other parts from reference TRBV5-5 and TRBJ1-1): DAGVTQSPTHLIKTRGQQVTLRCSPISGHKSVSWYQQVLGQGPQFIFQYYEKEERGRGNFPDRFSARQFPNYSSELNVNALLLGDSALYLCASSMGQANTEAFFGQGTRLTVV.